This T cell receptor (beta chain) was identified during a study of CD8 T cells in Susac syndrome (dated by TCRdb to between 2018 and 2021). Concerning the study at large: Of the Susac syndrome patients who were sequenced, six had clinically active disease and eight were in clinical remission. Repertoire sequencing was used to test whether CD8+ T cell activation and differentiation in Susac syndrome was antigen driven. Susac syndrome patients were therapy-naive, on corticosteroids (some also receiving IVIg), or on IVIg alone at blood withdrawal. Here is what the overall study found, with its caveats: The TCR sequencing and HLA analysis was acknowledged to have included a relatively small number of individuals. In the CD4+ T cell repertoire of Susac syndrome patients, clonal expansion was not detected.

RNA was extracted using the RNeasy kit, and roughly 0.5 to 1 microgram was reverse transcribed with random hexamers. The immunoSEQ multiplex PCR assay, which covers 54 Vbeta and 13 Jbeta segments, was used to amplify TCR beta CDR3 regions. To correct PCR amplification bias, a synthetic template baseline was used for both primer optimization and computational correction. In the source study's methods: Reads were assigned to V, D and J genes according to IMGT and analyzed in immunoSEQ Analyzer, with only productive sequences retained. Clonality was computed as one minus Shannon entropy normalized by log2 of the number of productive unique sequences. Public and private clones were assessed among the 100 most prevalent clones of each patient and control. Clones were defined as Susac-specific if absent from the healthy and MS cohorts, from around 1,100 published viral clones and from other ImmuneACCESS disease sequences. The public reads were run again by TCRdb, first through fastp at Q25 and then through MiXCR, and only productive beta chains were kept. Identical CDR3 protein sequences are pooled into one entry, listed with their most common genes and DNA. None of the V and J calls come from the authors' own analysis; TCRdb made them. Within this sample are 200,000 to 300,000 distinct CDR3 sequences, with about 95% of them counted one time only. The ten largest clones capture about 0.1% of the sample.

High-throughput TCR beta sequencing profiled peripheral blood CD8+ and CD4+ T cells from healthy donors, Susac syndrome patients and multiple sclerosis patients. Susac syndrome patients met recently defined diagnostic criteria for definite or probable disease. Bulk CD8+ and CD4+ T cells were purified by magnetic negative isolation, whereas CD8+ TEMRA cells were enriched by FACS. Blood was collected in EDTA tubes and processed within 24 hours, with PBMCs isolated through density gradient centrifugation. PBMCs destined for TCR sequencing were cryopreserved in liquid nitrogen and later thawed in a 37 °C water bath. A purity of at least 90% was achieved for sorted or isolated CD4+, CD8+ and CD8+ TEMRA cells. Remarks on this clonotype: It has no known antigen specificity. The record has no base qualities; no much larger clone is one base away.

The sequencing input was CD4+ T cells from PBMCs. The TCR was taken from a human donor with Susac syndrome.

The sequence in DNA is TGTGCCAGCAGCTTCTCGGACGGACTTACCTACGAGCAGTACTTC. Protein translation: CASSFSDGLTYEQYF. The sequence links TRBV7-8 to TRBJ2-7; TRBD2 is perhaps the D gene, given 5 matching bases. For CDR1 and CDR2, the germline V gene lists SGHVS and FQNEAQ. Trimming takes 3 bases from V and 2 bases from J, and the germline ends sit 14 bases apart. The CDR3, from cysteine to phenylalanine, totals 15 residues. The kept DNA is CDR3 alone, 45 bases in frame from the first base.